The clone carrying this TCR beta chain was observed a few times. This record comes from a study of identical twins. The CDR3 loop spans 16 amino acids. CDR1 and CDR2 (germline): KGHSH, LQKENI. The V gene lost 5 bases and the J gene lost 0 bases, with 16 bases spanning the gap. TCRdb ran MiXCR on the 5' RACE reads and lists one entry per CDR3 protein. Seen here are 600,000 to 800,000 distinct CDR3 sequences, about 20% observed once, and the top ten hold roughly 4%. In addition, the sample was reused for a study of T cells expressing NK-cell markers.

The sample comprised PBMCs. This chain uses TRBV18 with TRBJ2-5, with D possibly being TRBD2 (6 bases). This receptor was taken from a woman aged 18-29 years in good health. CDR3 region: CASSAGTNIYQETQYF. As DNA, the CDR3 is TGTGCCAGCTCAGCGGGGACCAATATTTACCAAGAGACCCAGTACTTC.